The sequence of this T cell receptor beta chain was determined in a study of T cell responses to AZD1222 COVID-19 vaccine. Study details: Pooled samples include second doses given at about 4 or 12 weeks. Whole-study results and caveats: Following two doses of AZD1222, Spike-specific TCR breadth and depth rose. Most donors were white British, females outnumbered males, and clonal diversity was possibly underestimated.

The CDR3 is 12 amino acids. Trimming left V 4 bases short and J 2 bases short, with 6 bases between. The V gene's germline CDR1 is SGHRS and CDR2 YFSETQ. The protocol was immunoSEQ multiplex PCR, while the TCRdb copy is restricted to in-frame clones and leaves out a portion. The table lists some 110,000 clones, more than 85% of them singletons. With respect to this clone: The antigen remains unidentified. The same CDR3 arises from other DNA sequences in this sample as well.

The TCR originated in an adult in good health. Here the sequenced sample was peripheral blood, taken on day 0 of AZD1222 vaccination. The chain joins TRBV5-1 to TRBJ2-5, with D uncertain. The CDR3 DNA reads TGCGCCAGCAGCCCCCAACAAGAGACCCAGTACTTC. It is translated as CASSPQQETQYF. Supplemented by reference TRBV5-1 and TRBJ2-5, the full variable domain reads KAGVTQTPRYLIKTRGQQVTLSCSPISGHRSVSWYQQTPGQGLQFLFEYFSETQRNKGNFPGRFSGRQFSNSRSEMNVSTLELGDSALYLCASSPQQETQYFGPGTRLLVL.